These T cell receptor beta chains were read from a single sample in a study of T cells in Graves' hyperthyroidism and ophthalmopathy. TCRdb re-called the multiplex PCR reads through MiXCR, storing one row per CDR3 protein. This sample carries 300,000 to 350,000 distinct CDR3 sequences, around 17% of them seen once, and the ten largest clones take around a third. Sequenced sample: blood. The receptors were gathered from a man aged 25-45 years with Graves' hyperthyroidism. The CDR3 runs from the conserved cysteine through the conserved F or W. Fields, in order: V gene, clone size, J gene, D gene, CDR3 DNA, CDR3 protein. D genes are given only for firm matches. Clone size is stated in some rows and not others, as once, few, many or a class when expanded.

V gene: TRBV20-1
clone size: few
J gene: TRBJ2-1
D gene: .
CDR3 DNA: TGCAGTGCCACCGAAATTACTGATAATGAGCGGCAGTTCTTC
CDR3 protein: CSATEITDNERQFF

V gene: TRBV29-1
clone size: .
J gene: TRBJ1-1
D gene: .
CDR3 DNA: TGCAGCGTCCCGAGGGGCGATGAAGCTTTCTTT
CDR3 protein: CSVPRGDEAFF

V gene: TRBV7-9
clone size: few
J gene: TRBJ1-2
D gene: TRBD1
CDR3 DNA: TGTGCCAGCAGCTGGGGACAGGGCGGGTATGGCTACACCTTC
CDR3 protein: CASSWGQGGYGYTF

V gene: TRBV4-1
clone size: many
J gene: TRBJ1-1
D gene: TRBD1
CDR3 DNA: TGCGCCAGCAGCCATAGGACAGGGCGTCCCGCTGAAGCTTTCTTT
CDR3 protein: CASSHRTGRPAEAFF

V gene: TRBV30
clone size: .
J gene: TRBJ2-1
D gene: .
CDR3 DNA: TGTGCCTGGAGTTCCAGGACTATCCTAATATACAATGAGCAGTTCTTC
CDR3 protein: CAWSSRTILIYNEQFF

V gene: TRBV9
clone size: .
J gene: TRBJ2-5
D gene: TRBD2
CDR3 DNA: TGTGCCAGCAGCGGCGGGACTAGCGGGATCCAAGAGACCCAGTACTTC
CDR3 protein: CASSGGTSGIQETQYF

V gene: TRBV11-3
clone size: many
J gene: TRBJ1-2
D gene: TRBD1
CDR3 DNA: TGTGCCAGCAGCTCAGATCGGACAGGGGTTGTCTATGGCTACACCTTC
CDR3 protein: CASSSDRTGVVYGYTF

V gene: TRBV2
clone size: many
J gene: TRBJ2-3
D gene: .
CDR3 DNA: TGTGCCAGCAGTAGTAAGCCAGGGTTTCATACGCAGTATTTT
CDR3 protein: CASSSKPGFHTQYF

V gene: TRBV7-6
clone size: many
J gene: TRBJ2-7
D gene: TRBD1
CDR3 DNA: TGTGCCAGCAGCTTAAAACAGGGGTACGAGCAGTACTTC
CDR3 protein: CASSLKQGYEQYF

V gene: TRBV18
clone size: few
J gene: TRBJ2-2
D gene: TRBD2
CDR3 DNA: TGTGCCAGCTCACCCAAGTTCTTCAGCGGGGGAAACACCGGGGAGCTGTTTTTT
CDR3 protein: CASSPKFFSGGNTGELFF